The T cell receptor (beta chain) described here comes from a study of blood T cell repertoires in COVID-19. Whole-study context: T cells, B-cell-depleted T cells, or PBMCs provided the cDNA or gDNA that served as material.

Germline CDR1 reads MNHEY; CDR2 reads SVGAGI. Trimming removed 6 bases from V and 0 bases from J; junction bases left unmatched: 4. CDR3 length: 14 residues. Data came from immunoSEQ multiplex PCR; TCRdb stores just in-frame clones and leaves some out. The sample has about 66,000 clones; roughly 90% are singletons. This clone has only one observation. The sample was peripheral blood. The TCR comes from a man in his 60s with acute or convalescent COVID-19. The gene calls are TRBV6-5 and TRBJ1-1, with 7 bases that match TRBD1. The CDR3 sequence is CASRETGMNTEAFF. The DNA for the CDR3 is TGTGCCAGCAGGGAGACAGGGATGAACACTGAAGCTTTCTTT.